One T cell receptor (beta chain) is described in this entry. PCR employed 60 Vbeta and 13 Jbeta primers. Some clones are missing from TCRdb's copy, which holds only in-frame ones; the method was immunoSEQ multiplex PCR. Of roughly 140,000 clones in the sample, approximately 80% are singletons; the top ten hold over 2.5%. The record originates from a study of cytomegalovirus exposure and HLA in healthy donors. The germline CDR1 and CDR2 sequences are KGHSH and LQKENI. Trimming took 4 bases from V and 2 from J, leaving 18 bases between them. The CDR3 length is 18 residues. Sequenced input: PBMCs. V usage is TRBV18 and J usage is TRBJ2-6, with D tentatively TRBD1 (6 bases). The receptor comes from a female donor in good health and CMV-seronegative. CDR3 nucleotide sequence: TGTGCCAGCTCACGGAGCCTCCAGGGGCCGACTGGGGCCAACGTCCTGACTTTC. Translated, it gives CASSRSLQGPTGANVLTF.